These 11 T cell receptor beta chains came from one sample sequenced in a study of OX40 agonist ivuxolimab in advanced cancers. Sequenced by immunoSEQ multiplex PCR; TCRdb stores in-frame clones only, minus some. The sample comprises around 45,000 clones, roughly 90% of which are singletons, and around 19% rests with the top ten. The sample consisted of CD4+ or CD8+ T cells sorted from blood, taken in a trial of the OX40 agonist ivuxolimab. Receptors were obtained from an adult with an advanced solid tumor such as melanoma, head and neck, liver or kidney cancer.

CDR3 coding DNA: TGTGCCAGTGGGGGGACTGATTGGAACACCGGGGAGCTGTTTTTT. Residues: CASGGTDWNTGELFF. This rearrangement joins TRBV19 to TRBJ2-2, with D possibly TRBD2 on 6 matching bases. The V gene's germline CDR1 is LNHDA and CDR2 SQIVND (reference sequence). The ends were cut back, 8 bases at V and 1 base at J, with 14 bases in the middle. This CDR3 is built from 15 residues. Drawing the rest from reference TRBV19 and TRBJ2-2, the complete variable domain is DGGITQSPKYLFRKEGQNVTLSCEQNLNHDAMYWYRQDPGQGLRLIYYSQIVNDFQKGDIAEGYSVSREKKESFPLTVTSAQKNPTAFYLCASGGTDWNTGELFFGEGSRLTVL.

The V call is TRBV7-7, the J call TRBJ2-7; D not resolved. CDR3 length: 13 amino acids. Trimming pared 5 bases from V and 6 bases from J, leaving 14 bases between. Germline loops: CDR1 SSHAT, CDR2 FNYEAQ (reference sequence). CDR3 loop: CASSPGPRSEQYF. The CDR3 DNA reads as TGTGCCAGCAGCCCCGGACCACGATCCGAGCAGTACTTC.

J is TRBJ1-5 and V is TRBV5-8; D call uncertain. Germline CDR1 reads SGHTS; CDR2 reads YDEGEE. The CDR3 extends over 15 amino acids. V lost 1 base and J lost 0, with 8 bases in between. The CDR3 sequence: CASSLSGSSNQPQHF. In nucleotides, the CDR3 is TGTGCCAGCAGCTTGTCGGGGTCTAGCAATCAGCCCCAGCATTTT.

The chain uses TRBV5-8 and TRBJ1-5; D remains ambiguous. Germline V lookup: CDR1 SGHTS, CDR2 YDEGEE. With 4 bases removed from V and 6 bases from J, the gap between germline ends came to 20 bases. The CDR3 consists of 16 residues. DNA of the CDR3: TGTGCCAGCAGCAGTACAGAAGGGTTCCTTGGTCAGCCCCAGCATTTT. Its translation: CASSSTEGFLGQPQHF.

This chain uses TRBV15 with TRBJ2-3; no definite D call. CDR3 size: 15 residues. Germline CDR1 reads LNHNV; CDR2 reads YYDKDF (reference sequence). Between the trimmed V and J ends, which lost 0 bases and 3 bases, there was a span of 10 bases. The CDR3 spells CATSRDRYVTDTQYF. The CDR3, as DNA: TGTGCCACCAGCAGAGATCGTTACGTGACAGATACGCAGTATTTT.

This rearrangement joins TRBV5-1 to TRBJ2-3; D is unclear. Deletions cut 4 bases from V and 2 bases from J, with 17 bases between. Germline CDR1 reads SGHRS; CDR2 reads YFSETQ. The CDR3 sequence is 16 residues long. The CDR3: CASSRDRGRTTDTQYF. The CDR3 DNA reads TGCGCCAGCAGCCGTGACCGTGGGCGAACCACAGATACGCAGTATTTT.

The chain joins TRBV6-6 to TRBJ1-4; D perhaps matches TRBD1 (5 bases). Germline V gene lookup returns CDR1 MNHNY and CDR2 SVGAGI (reference sequence). V lost 5 bases to trimming and J lost 4 bases, with 14 bases between them. The CDR3 length is 15 residues. CDR3 nucleotides: TGTGCCAGCAGTCCGTTCCGGGGGGGTAATGAAAAACTGTTTTTT. Its protein is CASSPFRGGNEKLFF.

The V gene is TRBV11-2, the J gene TRBJ2-7; maybe TRBD1 (6 bases). Germline CDR1 reads SGHAT; CDR2 reads FQNNGV. This CDR3 spans 15 amino acids. V lost 5 bases to trimming and J lost 4 bases, with 18 bases between them. CDR3 sequence (DNA): TGTGCCAGCAGCCCACAGACAGGAGGTTTTTACGAGCAGTACTTC. Protein: CASSPQTGGFYEQYF.

V usage is TRBV6-5 and J usage is TRBJ1-4, with D uncertain. CDR3 size: 14 residues. Between the trimmed V and J ends, which lost 2 bases and 10 bases, there was a span of 14 bases. CDR1 and CDR2 (germline): MNHEY, SVGAGI. The DNA of the CDR3 is TGTGCCAGCAGTTACGGAGGACCCGGCGTAAAACTGTTTTTT. This translates into CASSYGGPGVKLFF.

The chain recombines TRBV4-2 with TRBJ1-1, with D maybe TRBD1 (6 bases). Germline V lookup: CDR1 LGHNA, CDR2 YNFKEQ. The CDR3 consists of 14 residues. The ends were cut back, 0 bases at V and 1 base at J, with 6 bases in the middle. CDR3 region: CASSQDRGNTEAFF. CDR3 bases: TGTGCCAGCAGCCAAGACAGGGGGAACACTGAAGCTTTCTTT.

The rearrangement links TRBV7-9 to TRBJ2-1, with D maybe TRBD1 (5 bases). Trimming stripped 4 bases from V and 6 bases from J, with 13 bases between. Germline-derived CDR1 and CDR2 are SEHNR and FQNEAQ (reference sequence). This CDR3 comprises 14 residues. The CDR3 loop is CASSSKQESNEQFF. CDR3 bases: TGTGCCAGCAGCTCTAAACAGGAGAGCAATGAGCAGTTCTTC.